This T cell receptor (beta chain) was sequenced for a study of PD-L1 blockade in urothelial cancer (dated by TCRdb to 2015 to 2018). Context from the whole study: Every patient began therapy in about 2014 and was given atezolizumab 1,200 mg intravenously every 3 weeks. Progression-free survival longer than 6 months counted as durable clinical benefit, and TCR features were additionally tested against both progression-free and overall survival. About 90% of the roughly 29 patients were identified as males with urothelial cancer of bladder origin, and a prior smoking history was reported by 18 of 29 patients. The study was an exploratory multi-omic analysis of somatic, immune and clinical correlates of response to PD-L1 blockade with atezolizumab in urothelial cancer. Pretreatment tumor samples and matched peripheral blood, collected serially before and after atezolizumab treatment, underwent TCR sequencing. A median of roughly 140,000 T cells and some 82,000 unique TCRs was obtained from blood samples, and a median clonality of roughly 0.08 was observed. Patients had an ECOG performance status of 0 or 1 and had received between 0 and 3 prior chemotherapy regimens. Durable clinical benefit was achieved by nine patients and was not achieved by 20 patients. In the same patients, whole exome sequencing and RNA sequencing of pretreatment tumors were performed in addition to TCR sequencing. Approximately 30 patients had pretreatment blood TCR-seq, some 24 had at least one posttreatment blood collection, and some 24 had tumor TCR-seq. Blood samples were analyzed 3 weeks after the start of treatment (second dose) and 6 weeks after the start of treatment. General study outcomes and caveats: Among patients with durable benefit, tumor-associated TCR clones showed greater expansion in peripheral blood 3 weeks after treatment started (n ≈ 23, p = 0.022). Because of the small sample size (n ≈ 30) and the many exploratory analyses performed, the results are intended to be regarded as hypothesis-generating. Improved progression-free and overall survival was found to be associated with pretreatment peripheral blood TCR clonality below the median.

Synthetic TCR analog templates were spiked into each PCR so that absolute template abundance could be estimated from read counts. The immunoSEQ assay used bias-controlled V and J gene primers to amplify TCRbeta CDR3 regions from genomic DNA. Rearranged TCRbeta segments were sequenced at approximately 20X coverage. On the study's bioinformatics: Clustering was used to correct sequencing errors, and CDR3s were annotated against IMGT so that V, D and J genes could be assigned. Downstream analyses used only productive TCRbeta rearrangements and left out out-of-frame or stop-codon sequences. To compute clonality, Shannon entropy was normalized by the log of the number of unique productive sequences and then subtracted from one. Fisher's exact test with Benjamini-Hochberg correction, using a cutoff of adjusted p below 0.01, was how clones that differed between time points or between blood and tumor were identified. The clones in this table, taken by TCRdb from immuneACCESS, are in-frame only. Not every clone is retained; where verified, under half of the shortfall comes from an unresolved V gene, and the cause of the rest is unknown. The V and J calls and clone size come from that table; D and trimming were worked out from the DNA. Recorded for this sample are roughly 100,000 clones; 70% to 90% of them occurred a single time. The leading ten clones occupy 8.4% of the sample.

To note about this clone: Its target antigen remains unknown. Nothing much larger sits one base from this clone, and base qualities are not available.

The germline V gene gives CDR1 as MNHEY and CDR2 as SVGAGI. The germline V and J ends show losses of 0 bases and 7 bases respectively, and no gene match explains 7 bases of the junction. Counted from cysteine to phenylalanine, this CDR3 has 16 amino acids. The kept DNA is CDR3 alone, 48 bases in frame from the first base. Interpreted using the paper, the time point label stands for: peripheral blood 6 weeks after treatment start. The cohort comprised fewer than 35 patients with locally advanced or metastatic urothelial carcinoma treated at Memorial Sloan Kettering on a trial protocol. Peripheral blood mononuclear cells were collected pretreatment and during treatment, with between 1 and 8 total time points obtained per patient. The Qiagen DNeasy Blood extraction kit was used to purify genomic DNA from total PBMCs and from tumor samples. PBMCs were collected pretreatment and during treatment, and were isolated and stored as previously described.

This TCR came from a man in his sixties or seventies with urothelial cancer. Here the sequenced sample was PBMCs, taken around atezolizumab (anti-PD-L1) treatment. The V gene is TRBV6-5 and the J gene is TRBJ2-1; the central 9 bases match TRBD2. Read as DNA, the sequence is TGTGCCAGCAGTTACTCGAATAGCGGGGGAGTTAATGAGCAGTTCTTC. This is translated as CASSYSNSGGVNEQFF.